The 19 T cell receptor beta chains below all came from one sample that was sequenced in a study of T cells after yellow fever vaccination. TCRdb analysed the 5' RACE reads with MiXCR anew, one entry per CDR3 protein. The table lists about 550,000 distinct CDR3 sequences, around 21% of them singletons, with roughly an eighth in the top ten. Sequencing was performed on PBMCs, taken 15 days after the yellow fever booster vaccination. The receptors derive from a man aged 30 to 45 who received the YFV17D yellow fever vaccine.

The chain is built from TRBV5-1 and TRBJ2-1; unclear D gene. This CDR3 has 14 amino acids. V was shortened by 5 bases and J by 6 bases, with 15 bases between the two germline ends. Germline CDR1 is SGHRS and CDR2 is YFSETQ. The CDR3 DNA is TGCGCCAGCAGTCTTACCTTAATCTCCAATGAGCAGTTCTTC. Protein: CASSLTLISNEQFF.

The chain has TRBV29-1 and TRBJ2-1; 13 nucleotides line up with TRBD2. Germline assignment: CDR1 SQVTM and CDR2 ANQGSEA. This CDR3 spans 14 amino acids. Trimming at V came to 7 bases and at J to 9 bases, leaving 9 bases not matched to a gene. CDR3 amino acids: CSASSGTSGTEQFF. CDR3 coding DNA: TGCAGCGCCTCCTCCGGGACTAGCGGGACTGAGCAGTTCTTC.

The chain employs TRBV30 and TRBJ2-7; either TRBD1 or TRBD2 may fit D (5 bases each). The length of the CDR3 is 11 residues. Germline V lookup: CDR1 GTSNPN, CDR2 SVGIG (reference sequence). V was clipped by 5 bases and J by 3 bases, with 8 bases between them. CDR3 sequence: CAWGTDYEQYF. The DNA of the CDR3 is TGTGCCTGGGGGACGGACTACGAGCAGTACTTC.

The rearrangement links TRBV7-9 to TRBJ2-5; D assignment may be TRBD1 or TRBD2 (5 bases each). Trimming pared 8 bases from V and 0 bases from J, leaving 13 bases between. CDR3 length: 14 amino acids. The V gene's germline CDR1 is SEHNR and CDR2 FQNEAQ (reference sequence). The CDR3 DNA is TGTGCCAGCGAGAGGGGTAGCCACCAAGAGACCCAGTACTTC. It is translated as CASERGSHQETQYF.

The V call is TRBV7-2, the J call TRBJ2-2; TRBD2 agrees at 7 bases. CDR1 SGHTA and CDR2 FQGNSA come from the germline V gene. The CDR3 has 13 residues. V trimming: 8 bases; J trimming: 6 bases; junction bases outside the gene matches: 6. The CDR3 region is CASETGGPGELFF. CDR3 nucleotide sequence: TGTGCCAGCGAAACGGGAGGCCCCGGGGAGCTGTTTTTT.

The chain couples TRBV5-1 to TRBJ2-3, with D perhaps TRBD2 (6 bases). Per the germline V gene, CDR1 is SGHRS and CDR2 is YFSETQ. The CDR3 extends over 17 amino acids. V lost 1 base to trimming and J lost 6 bases, with 21 bases between them. This CDR3 is CASSLRNLGPSGDTQYF. The CDR3 nucleotides are TGCGCCAGCAGCTTGAGAAATTTGGGACCAAGCGGGGATACGCAGTATTTT.

This clonotype has just a few counts. The rearrangement joins TRBV7-9 to TRBJ2-1; D is tentatively TRBD1 or TRBD2 (5 bases each). Per the germline V gene, CDR1 is SEHNR and CDR2 is FQNEAQ (reference sequence). V gave up 5 bases and J gave up 7 bases, with 12 bases separating them. The CDR3 consists of 13 residues. The DNA of the CDR3 is TGTGCCAGCAGCCGGGGCGGGCGGAATGAGCAGTTCTTC. It specifies CASSRGGRNEQFF.

At least ten counts were recorded for this clonotype. CDR3 in amino acids: CASSDEGGSTDTQYF. Here the CDR3 DNA reads TGTGCCAGCAGTGACGAGGGAGGTAGCACAGATACGCAGTATTTT. The J gene is TRBJ2-3, the V gene TRBV6-4, with D perhaps TRBD2 (6 bases). V lost 2 bases to trimming and J lost 0 bases, with 9 bases between them. Germline CDR1 and CDR2: MRHNA and SNTAGT. CDR3 length: 15 residues.

The rearrangement links TRBV29-1 to TRBJ1-4; 8 bases align to TRBD1. The CDR3 has 13 amino acids. CDR1 is SQVTM and CDR2 is ANQGSEA in the germline V gene. J was trimmed by 8 bases and V by 4 bases; bases with no gene match: 6. The CDR3 nucleotides are TGCAGCGTTGCTGACAGGGGCGGCGAAAAACTGTTTTTT. Its protein product is CSVADRGGEKLFF.

This clonotype was counted between two and nine times. The rearrangement joins TRBV12-3 or TRBV12-4 to TRBJ2-2, with TRBD2 matching 10 bases. Trimming at V came to 3 bases and at J to 5 bases, leaving 9 bases not matched to a gene. This CDR3 region has 17 residues. CDR3 region: CASSFGLAGVPTGELFF. The CDR3, as DNA: TGTGCCAGCAGTTTTGGCCTAGCGGGAGTACCAACCGGGGAGCTGTTTTTT.

This clonotype was detected a few times. The V and J genes are TRBV20-1 and TRBJ2-2, with D unresolved. The V gene's germline CDR1 is DFQATT and CDR2 SNEGSKA (reference sequence). This CDR3 is built from 12 residues. Deletions cut 1 base from V and 6 bases from J, with 6 bases between. CDR3 loop: CSARARPGELFF. Written as DNA, the CDR3 is TGCAGTGCTAGAGCCCGCCCCGGGGAGCTGTTTTTT.

This clonotype was counted between two and nine times. The rearrangement links TRBV24-1 to TRBJ2-1, with D perhaps matching TRBD2 (6 bases). Trimming pared 3 bases from V and 7 bases from J, leaving 18 bases between. Germline assignment: CDR1 KGHDR and CDR2 SFDVKD. The CDR3 extends over 16 amino acids. CDR3 bases: TGTGCCACCAGTGATAATACCGCGGCGGGAATAAATGAGCAGTTCTTC. Translated, it gives CATSDNTAAGINEQFF.

The chain employs TRBV30 and TRBJ2-1; no clear D gene. The length of the CDR3 is 13 residues. V was shortened by 0 bases and J by 5 bases, with 8 bases between the two germline ends. Germline loops: CDR1 GTSNPN, CDR2 SVGIG (reference sequence). CDR3 region: CAWSVLTDNEQFF. The CDR3 nucleotides are TGTGCCTGGAGTGTACTGACCGACAATGAGCAGTTCTTC.

The V and J genes are TRBV7-2 and TRBJ2-7, with D tentatively TRBD2 (5 bases). CDR1 SGHTA and CDR2 FQGNSA come from the germline V gene. The CDR3 has 15 residues. The V gene lost 2 bases and the J gene lost 1 base, with 12 bases spanning the gap. For the CDR3, the DNA is TGTGCCAGCAGCTTAATGAGGGATGAATCCTACGAGCAGTACTTC. This sequence encodes CASSLMRDESYEQYF.

This clonotype was counted ten times or more. The chain links TRBV20-1 to TRBJ2-1; D might be TRBD1 (5 bases). Germline CDR1 reads DFQATT; CDR2 reads SNEGSKA (reference sequence). The CDR3 covers 14 residues. Trimming took 6 bases from V and 3 from J, leaving 15 bases between them. The CDR3 region has the DNA TGCAGTGCCGCGCGCACAGGCCGCTACAATGAGCAGTTCTTC. Translating it yields CSAARTGRYNEQFF.

The chain uses TRBV9 and TRBJ2-2; D unclear. From germline, CDR1 is SGDLS and CDR2 YYNGEE. The CDR3 has 14 amino acids. V lost 3 bases, J lost 1 base, and 7 bases lay in between. The CDR3 reads CASSGHLNTGELFF. The CDR3 DNA reads as TGTGCCAGCAGCGGCCACTTGAACACCGGGGAGCTGTTTTTT.

The chain carries TRBV10-3 and TRBJ2-5; 14 bases align to TRBD2. The CDR3 runs 15 residues. The germline V gene encodes CDR1 ENHRY and CDR2 SYGVKD. Losses at the gene ends were 6 bases for V and 5 bases for J; bases not matched to a gene: 5. Here the CDR3 reads CAISGTSGSTETQYF. The CDR3 DNA follows: TGTGCCATCAGCGGGACTAGCGGGAGTACCGAGACCCAGTACTTC.

The chain recombines TRBV29-1 with TRBJ2-1; D not certain. This CDR3 is 13 amino acids long. The V end was cut by 5 bases, the J end by 1 base, with 9 bases between. Per the germline V gene, CDR1 is SQVTM and CDR2 is ANQGSEA. The CDR3 loop reads CSVLARSYNEQFF. The CDR3 region has the DNA TGCAGCGTTTTAGCCCGATCCTACAATGAGCAGTTCTTC.

This clonotype has only a few counts. J is TRBJ2-4 and V is TRBV7-2, with no clear D. The CDR3 runs 15 residues. Germline V gene data show CDR1 as SGHTA and CDR2 as FQGNSA. Trimming removed 0 bases from V and 7 bases from J, with 13 bases in between. CDR3 in amino acids: CASSLAPEVLNIQYF. The CDR3 coding sequence is TGTGCCAGCAGCTTAGCGCCGGAAGTCTTGAACATTCAGTACTTC.